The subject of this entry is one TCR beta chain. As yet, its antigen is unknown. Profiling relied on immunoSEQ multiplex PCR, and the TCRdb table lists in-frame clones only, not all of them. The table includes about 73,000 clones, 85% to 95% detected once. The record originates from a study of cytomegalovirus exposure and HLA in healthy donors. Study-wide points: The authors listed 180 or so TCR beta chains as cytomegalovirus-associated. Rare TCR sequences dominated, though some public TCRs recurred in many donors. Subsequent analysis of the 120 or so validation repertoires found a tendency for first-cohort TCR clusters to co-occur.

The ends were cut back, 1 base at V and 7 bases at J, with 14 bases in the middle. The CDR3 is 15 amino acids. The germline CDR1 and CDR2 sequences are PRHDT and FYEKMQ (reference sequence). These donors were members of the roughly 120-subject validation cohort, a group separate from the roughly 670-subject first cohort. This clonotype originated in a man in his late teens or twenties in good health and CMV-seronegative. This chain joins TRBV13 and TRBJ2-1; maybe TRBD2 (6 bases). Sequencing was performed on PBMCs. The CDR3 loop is CASSLVGGANNEQFF. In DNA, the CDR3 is TGTGCCAGCAGCTTAGTAGGCGGGGCAAATAATGAGCAGTTCTTC. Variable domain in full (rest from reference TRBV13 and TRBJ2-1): AAGVIQSPRHLIKEKRETATLKCYPIPRHDTVYWYQQGPGQDPQFLISFYEKMQSDKGSIPDRFSAQQFSDYHSELNMSSLELGDSALYFCASSLVGGANNEQFFGPGTRLTVL.